This T cell receptor (beta chain) is drawn from a study of blood T cells in healthy people across ages. Study-wide results and caveats: The study could not conclusively compare naive and antigen-experienced cells, given its unsorted PBMCs.

Then a second PCR, running roughly 7 to 11 cycles, was carried out with a sample-barcoded 5' primer and a J-beta primer mix. A template-switch adaptor containing 12 random nucleotides labeled each cDNA molecule. MiXCR, applied by TCRdb to the 5' RACE reads, yields one record per CDR3 protein. The sample includes about 930,000 distinct CDR3 sequences, 25% to 30% of them seen just once. As to this clonotype: Its specificity is not known.

Germline V gene lookup returns CDR1 KGHSH and CDR2 LQKENI. V lost 5 bases to trimming and J lost 4 bases, with 14 bases between them. This CDR3 region has 14 residues. These data were likewise used in another study, on T cells of mothers and their children. As reported in that work: The study found slightly higher but non-significant overlap in related versus unrelated mother-child pairs.

The specimen sequenced was blood. The chain carries TRBV18 and TRBJ1-1; TRBD1 is a possible D gene (6 bases). This clonotype was obtained from a woman in her thirties or forties in good health. As DNA, the CDR3 is TGTGCCAGCTCAGAAGGGCAGGGGATCACTGAAGCTTTCTTT. Amino acid sequence: CASSEGQGITEAFF.